This TCR beta chain was identified during a study of tumor-infiltrating lymphocytes in primary liver carcinoma. Study-level findings and limits: Blood's top-250-clone fraction was significantly lower than that of tumors (p = 0.039).

Using a constant-region primer together with ProtoScript II reverse transcriptase, TCR beta cDNA was made from about 490 ng of total RNA. Three nested multiplex PCR rounds of slightly modified ARM-PCR generated TCR beta libraries. Rounds one and two of PCR, each of 10 cycles, were primed with TRBV1-TRBV30 forward primers and a C-beta reverse primer. MiXCR, run by TCRdb on the multiplex PCR reads, gives a single entry per CDR3 protein. In the table there are 40,000 to 50,000 distinct CDR3 sequences, over 65% of which are singletons. This CDR3 is 14 amino acids long. Germline V gives CDR1 MNHEY, CDR2 SVGEGT. Co-extraction yielded RNA and DNA from about 20-30 mg of unsorted bulk tissue. About this clonotype itself: Its antigen is undetermined. The junction and the germline gene differ at one end; a read error may be behind it.

This receptor was identified in a man aged 40-50 years with primary liver carcinoma and hepatitis B virus infection. The material sequenced was liver tumor tissue from sampling region 3. The subset was: tumor region T3, left-lateral pole. This chain uses TRBV6-2 or TRBV6-3 with TRBJ2-7, with D maybe TRBD2 (5 bases). The CDR3 region is CSSSYSRESYEQYF. In nucleotides, the CDR3 is TGTTCCAGCAGTTACTCGAGGGAGTCCTACGAGCAGTACTTC.